This TCR beta chain comes out of a study of blood T cells in healthy people across ages. V was clipped by 1 base and J by 4 bases, with 8 bases between them. The CDR3 is 14 residues long. Next came a second PCR, run for 7 to 11 cycles, which used a sample-barcoded 5' primer along with a J-beta primer mix. TCRdb itself ran the 5' RACE reads through MiXCR, one entry per CDR3 protein. The sample contains hundreds of thousands of distinct CDR3 sequences, roughly 46% of which appear only once. Sequenced sample: blood. This sequence joins TRBV12-3 or TRBV12-4 and TRBJ1-5; D call uncertain. This clonotype was obtained from a man older than 75 in good health. CDR3 amino acids: CASSLGLLNQPQHF. For the CDR3, the DNA is TGTGCCAGCAGTTTAGGCCTCTTAAATCAGCCCCAGCATTTT.